This T cell receptor beta chain was sequenced during a study of shared clonotypes between healthy human individuals (dated by TCRdb to 2019 to 2021). For the study in its entirety: The cohort included a few men and a couple of women between 18 and 49 years of age. Per donor, three plates each were used for CD4 naive and CD4 memory, two for CD8 naive, and one for CD8 memory. To estimate repertoire size and how much clonotype sharing occurs between individuals, the study deeply sequenced the blood TCR repertoires of several healthy adults. To increase sequencing depth and limit assay-specific biases, different laboratories used diverse techniques to prepare libraries and sequence TCR repertoires. Per donor, leukapheresis produced somewhere between about 0.85 and 8.9 billion PBMCs. Paper-wide results and their limitations: Compared with non-shared clonotypes, the clonotypes found in all four sorted-subset donors had higher generation probabilities. Incomplete sequencing was indicated by rarefaction of sorted-subset datasets, despite the large sequencing depth. Because the study included a small number of donors, the genetic and exposure-history diversity represented was limited. Pairwise subsampling indicated that sequencing depth was expected to affect the degree of clonotype sharing among donors. Sampling was restricted to blood, and TCR repertoires in tissue are likely to differ from TCR repertoires in blood. Naive subsets generally had larger estimated clonotype richness than memory subsets. Sharing across four donors was observed for 5% to 6.5% of naive CD4, over 3% of naive CD8, around 2.5% of memory CD4, and over 0.3% of memory CD8 clonotypes.

The CDR3 sequence holds 14 residues, the cysteine and phenylalanine included. The read is trimmed to its CDR3 DNA, 42 bases read in frame from base 1. V and J lose 2 bases and 0 bases, and a span of 11 bases separates them. Looking up the germline V gene (reference sequence) yields CDR1 GTSNPN and CDR2 SVGIG. For the CD8 naive samples, CD45RO-negative cells were positively selected for CCR7, yielding a CD45RA+CCR7+ population from which TemRA cells were excluded. The donors were healthy, HIV-negative adults with no recently reported acute infections or vaccinations. Every donor was a Caucasian adult residing in Nashville, Tennessee, USA. Blood was obtained by leukapheresis, after which PBMCs were separated by Ficoll-Histopaque density gradient centrifugation and cryopreserved in liquid nitrogen vapor phase. Analytical flow cytometry was used to check the purity and quantity of each magnetically sorted T cell population. Each sorted fraction had its genomic DNA isolated and then quantified by UV absorbance on a Nanodrop 2000c.

As concerns this clone: There is no known antigen for this receptor. Base qualities were left out, and no much larger clone turns up one base away.

Using the deep immunoSEQ assay, multiplex PCR amplified TCR CDR3 regions from genomic DNA. For each cell subset, the extracted genomic DNA was distributed evenly across all wells of several immunoSEQ 96-well plates, and each plate served as one replicate. For sorted subsets, around 200 ng genomic DNA, equal to tens of thousands of T cell genomes, was loaded into each replicate PCR. Purified libraries were measured with a Qubit 3.0 fluorometer, size-checked on a Bioanalyzer 2100, and measured again with the KAPA Library Quantification kit. Each immunoSEQ 96-well plate was sequenced on its own single-read 150-cycle Illumina NextSeq 550 flow cell. In the paper's pipeline: Because the immunoSEQ output held only junctional sequences and lacked quality scores, the filtering could not match the filtering applied to full-length reads. To assign V/J genes and CDR3, sequences were annotated against IMGT germline references using PyIR, a Python wrapper for IgBLAST v1.9. Reads were removed for weak V/J assignments (E-value above 1e-6), missing CDR3, stop codons, out-of-frame junctions, or ambiguous translated residues. V3J clonotypes were defined by identical inferred V gene, J gene, and CDR3 amino acid sequence. To compute the percentage overlap between repertoires, the number of shared unique clonotypes was divided by the size of the smaller repertoire. Repertoire richness was assessed with RTK rarefaction, the Chao1 estimator, and Recon v2.1 estimates of unobserved clonotypes. For all TCRbeta clonotypes obtained by the gDNA method from a few donors, generation probabilities were computed with OLGA. TCRdb provides this immuneACCESS table in a form limited to in-frame rearrangements. Some clones are lacking; in checked studies, under half of them reflect an unresolved V gene, and why the rest are absent is not known. The V and J calls and clone size are taken from that table; D and trimming were inferred from the DNA. A total of about 2 million clones appear in this sample, roughly 95% of them only once. The ten largest clonotypes hold roughly 1% of the sample.

The V and J genes are TRBV30 and TRBJ2-7; no confident D gene assignment can be made. The TCR sequence derives from a young man in good health. Sample: naive CD8+ T cells sorted from blood. The cell subset or site tag for this specimen amounts to: CD45RA+CCR7+. CDR3 sequence: CAWSSRRSSYEQYF. Read as DNA, the sequence is TGTGCCTGGAGTAGTAGAAGGAGCTCCTACGAGCAGTACTTC.